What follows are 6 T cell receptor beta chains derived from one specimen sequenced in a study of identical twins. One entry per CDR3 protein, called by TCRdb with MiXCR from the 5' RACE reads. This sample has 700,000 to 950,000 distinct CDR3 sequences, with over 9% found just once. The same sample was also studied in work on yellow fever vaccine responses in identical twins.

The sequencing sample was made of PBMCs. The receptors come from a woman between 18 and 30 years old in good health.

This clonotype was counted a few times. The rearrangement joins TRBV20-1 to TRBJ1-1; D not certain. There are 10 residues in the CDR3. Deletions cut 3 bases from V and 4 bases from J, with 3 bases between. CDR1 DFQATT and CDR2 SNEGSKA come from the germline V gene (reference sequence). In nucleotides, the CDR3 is TGCAGTGCTAGTTCCACTGAAGCTTTCTTT. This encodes CSASSTEAFF.

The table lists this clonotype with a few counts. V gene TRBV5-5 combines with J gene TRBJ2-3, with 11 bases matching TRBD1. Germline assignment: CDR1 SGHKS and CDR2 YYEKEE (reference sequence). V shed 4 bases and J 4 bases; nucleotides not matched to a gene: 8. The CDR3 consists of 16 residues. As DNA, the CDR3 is TGTGCCAGCAGCGAGAGGGACAGGGGGTCCCCAGATACGCAGTATTTT. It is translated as CASSERDRGSPDTQYF.

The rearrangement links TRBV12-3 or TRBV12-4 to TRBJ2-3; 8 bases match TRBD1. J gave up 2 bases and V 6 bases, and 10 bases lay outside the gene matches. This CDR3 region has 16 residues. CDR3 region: CASSPWRDRSTDTQYF. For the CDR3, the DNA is TGTGCCAGCAGCCCTTGGAGGGACAGGTCCACAGATACGCAGTATTTT.

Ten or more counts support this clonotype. CDR3 residues: CASSVEAGITGELFF. The CDR3 DNA reads TGTGCCAGCAGCGTAGAGGCGGGTATAACCGGGGAGCTGTTTTTT. The V gene is TRBV9, the J gene TRBJ2-2, with D possibly matching TRBD2 (5 bases). The CDR3 contains 15 residues. The V gene lost 0 bases and the J gene lost 5 bases, with 11 bases spanning the gap. In germline, CDR1 is SGDLS, CDR2 YYNGEE. The full variable domain, completed using reference TRBV9 and TRBJ2-2, is DSGVTQTPKHLITATGQRVTLRCSPRSGDLSVYWYQQSLDQGLQFLIQYYNGEERAKGNILERFSAQQFPDLHSELNLSSLELGDSALYFCASSVEAGITGELFFGEGSRLTVL.

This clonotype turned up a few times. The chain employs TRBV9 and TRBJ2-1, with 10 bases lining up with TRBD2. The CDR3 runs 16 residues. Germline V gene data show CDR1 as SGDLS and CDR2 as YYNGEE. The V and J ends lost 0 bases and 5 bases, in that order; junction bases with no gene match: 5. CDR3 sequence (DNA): TGTGCCAGCAGCGTAGTAGCGGGAGGTTTCGACAATGAGCAGTTCTTC. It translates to CASSVVAGGFDNEQFF.

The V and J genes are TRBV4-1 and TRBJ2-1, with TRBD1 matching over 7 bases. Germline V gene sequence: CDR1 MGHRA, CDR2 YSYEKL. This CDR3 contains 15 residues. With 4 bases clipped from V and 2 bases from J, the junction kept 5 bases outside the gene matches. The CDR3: CASSLGTATYNEQFF. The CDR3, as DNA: TGCGCCAGCAGCCTTGGGACAGCAACCTACAATGAGCAGTTCTTC.